This T cell receptor beta chain was identified in a study of cytomegalovirus exposure and HLA in healthy donors. Findings and limits, study-wide: According to the study, around 160 TCR beta chains were cytomegalovirus-associated. In vitro experiments confirmed that three CMV-associated chains were specific for CMV antigens.

TCRdb keeps only in-frame clones here, not all; method: immunoSEQ multiplex PCR. In the table there are about 400,000 clones, around 86% of which are singletons. The CDR3 totals 13 residues. Germline-derived CDR1 and CDR2 are SNHLY and FYNNEI. V dropped 4 bases and J dropped 1; count of bases not matched to a gene: 0. Turning to this clone: What it binds is unknown.

This chain uses TRBV2 with TRBJ2-5; 7 nucleotides match TRBD2. This sequence was found in a woman aged 18-29 years in good health and CMV-seronegative. The specimen sequenced was PBMCs. CDR3 DNA sequence: TGTGCCAGCAGTGCGGGGGGCCAAGAGACCCAGTACTTC. Its translation is CASSAGGQETQYF.